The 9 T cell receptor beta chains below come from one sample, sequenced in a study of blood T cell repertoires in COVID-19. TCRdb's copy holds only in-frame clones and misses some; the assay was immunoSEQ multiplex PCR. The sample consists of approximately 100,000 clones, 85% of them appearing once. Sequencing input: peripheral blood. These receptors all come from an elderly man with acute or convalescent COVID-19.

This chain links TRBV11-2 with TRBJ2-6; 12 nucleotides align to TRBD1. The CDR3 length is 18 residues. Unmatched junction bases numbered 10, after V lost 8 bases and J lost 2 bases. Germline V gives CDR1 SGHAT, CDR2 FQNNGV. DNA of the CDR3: TGTGCCAGCCCAAACCGGGACAGGGGGCAGGCTGGGGCCAACGTCCTGACTTTC. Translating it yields CASPNRDRGQAGANVLTF.

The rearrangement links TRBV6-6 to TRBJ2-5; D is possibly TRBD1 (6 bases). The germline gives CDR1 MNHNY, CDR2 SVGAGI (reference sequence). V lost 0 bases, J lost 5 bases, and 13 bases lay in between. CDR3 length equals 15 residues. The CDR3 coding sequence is TGTGCCAGCAGTTACTCGAAACAGGGATCCGAGACCCAGTACTTC. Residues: CASSYSKQGSETQYF.

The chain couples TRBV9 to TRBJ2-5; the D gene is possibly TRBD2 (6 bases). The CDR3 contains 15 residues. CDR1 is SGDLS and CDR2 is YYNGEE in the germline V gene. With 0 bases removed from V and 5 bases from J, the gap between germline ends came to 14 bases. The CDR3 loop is CASSVGNTGGETQYF. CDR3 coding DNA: TGTGCCAGCAGCGTAGGGAATACTGGAGGGGAGACCCAGTACTTC.

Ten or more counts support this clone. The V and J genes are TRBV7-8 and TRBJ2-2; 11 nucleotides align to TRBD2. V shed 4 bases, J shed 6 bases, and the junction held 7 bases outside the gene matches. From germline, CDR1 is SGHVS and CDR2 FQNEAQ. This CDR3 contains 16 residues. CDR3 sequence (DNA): TGTGCCAGCAGCTCACCTTGGACTAGCGGGCCCGGGGAGCTGTTTTTT. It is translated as CASSSPWTSGPGELFF.

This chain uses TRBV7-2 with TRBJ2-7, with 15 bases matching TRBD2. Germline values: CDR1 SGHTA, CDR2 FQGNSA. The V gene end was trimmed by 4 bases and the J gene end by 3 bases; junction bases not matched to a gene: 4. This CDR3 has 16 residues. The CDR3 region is CASSSGTSGRIYEQYF. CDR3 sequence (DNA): TGTGCCAGCAGCTCCGGGACTAGCGGGAGGATCTACGAGCAGTACTTC. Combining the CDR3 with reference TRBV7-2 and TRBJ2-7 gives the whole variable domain GAGVSQSPSNKVTEKGKDVELRCDPISGHTALYWYRQSLGQGLEFLIYFQGNSAPDKSGLPSDRFSAERTGGSVSTLTIQRTQQEDSAVYLCASSSGTSGRIYEQYFGPGTRLTVT.

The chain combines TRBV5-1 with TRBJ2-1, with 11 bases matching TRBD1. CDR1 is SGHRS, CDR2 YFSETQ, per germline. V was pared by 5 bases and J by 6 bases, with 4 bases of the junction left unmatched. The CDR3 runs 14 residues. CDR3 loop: CASSTGTGGNEQFF. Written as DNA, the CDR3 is TGCGCCAGCAGTACCGGGACAGGGGGCAATGAGCAGTTCTTC.

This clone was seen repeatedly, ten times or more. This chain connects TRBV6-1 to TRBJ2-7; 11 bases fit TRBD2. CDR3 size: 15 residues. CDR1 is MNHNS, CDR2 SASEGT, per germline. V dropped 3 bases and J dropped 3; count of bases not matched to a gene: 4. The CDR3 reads CASSDTSGGIYEQYF. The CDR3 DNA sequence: TGTGCCAGCAGTGACACTAGCGGGGGCATCTACGAGCAGTACTTC.

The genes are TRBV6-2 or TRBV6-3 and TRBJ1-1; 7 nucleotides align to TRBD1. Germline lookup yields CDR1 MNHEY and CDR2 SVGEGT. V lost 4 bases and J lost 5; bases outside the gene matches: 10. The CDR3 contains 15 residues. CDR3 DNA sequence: TGTGCCAGCAGTTGGACCCCCAGGGGGAATACTGAAGCTTTCTTT. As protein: CASSWTPRGNTEAFF.

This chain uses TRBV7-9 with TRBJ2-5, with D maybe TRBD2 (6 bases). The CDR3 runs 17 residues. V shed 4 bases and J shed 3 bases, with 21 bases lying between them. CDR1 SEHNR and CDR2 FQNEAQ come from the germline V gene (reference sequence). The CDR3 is CASSWGWRGFGEETQYF. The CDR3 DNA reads TGTGCCAGCAGCTGGGGATGGCGGGGATTCGGGGAAGAGACCCAGTACTTC.